This T cell receptor beta chain emerged from a study of T cell responses to AZD1222 COVID-19 vaccine (dated by TCRdb to about 2021). Describing the broader study: AZD1222 recipients whose second dose came at about 4 weeks and those whose second dose came at about 12 weeks were combined into one group, since spike-specific TCR depth and breadth did not differ between the two schedules. A total of just over 230 trial participants underwent TCR sequencing, of whom 200 to 220 had received two doses of AZD1222 and 26 had received two doses of the MenACWY control vaccine. Trial participants were enrolled by age into 18-55, 56-69 and 70-plus year subgroups, with about 150, 28 and 57 TCR-sequenced participants respectively. General conclusions and limits of the study: In the small 56-69-year group, the increase in depth fell short of significance, most likely because of low power. Nearly half of unique spike-specific TCRs reportedly recognized epitopes outside regions mutated in the B.1.351 and B.1.1.7 variants. Participants were mostly white British and included more females than males, and it was suggested by the authors that clonal diversity may have been underestimated. Because no day 14 peak-response samples were available, the repertoires could be characterized only after the peak T cell response. Only five to seven AZD1222 recipients were SARS-CoV-2 seropositive at baseline, limiting conclusions about previously exposed vaccinees. After two AZD1222 doses, spike-specific TCR breadth and depth were significantly higher than at day 0 and than in MenACWY recipients. CD4 TCRs associated with the vaccine covered the entire spike protein, and the dominant responses were in regions 160-218 and 743-854.

Including cysteine and phenylalanine, the CDR3 has 15 amino acids. The only DNA kept is the CDR3, 45 bases in frame from the first base. According to the germline V gene, CDR1 reads SGHTA and CDR2 reads FQGNSA. Here V drops 5 bases and J drops 5 bases, and the junction holds 10 bases not matched to any gene. The time point label for this specimen denotes: baseline before first vaccination. Vaccinee samples were obtained from the UK trials COV001 and COV002, which included a single-blind randomized controlled phase 2/3 trial of AZD1222 (ChAdOx1 nCoV-19) in healthy adults. For TCRbeta chain sequencing, PBMC samples from trial participants were taken at day 0 and at day 28 after the second dose. The CDR3 regions of human TCRbeta chains were subjected to immunosequencing. The authors' pipeline ran thus. TCRs in the repertoires were compared against a reference library of SARS-CoV-2-specific TCRs that had been generated with the MIRA antigen-specificity platform. Breadth meant the fraction of unique TCRs that were SARS-CoV-2-associated, whereas depth meant the fraction of total T cells that were SARS-CoV-2-associated. Each spike-specific TCR was assigned to its reactive spike region and to a CD4 or CD8 class using the MIRA data. Log10-transformed breadth and depth values were compared by one-way ANOVA with Sidak's multiple comparisons tests. Here the immuneACCESS table is served through TCRdb, limited to in-frame sequences with V and J called. Missing clones are a known gap in these copies; in checked studies unresolved V genes cover under half, and the rest lacks a known reason. The V and J calls and clone size come from that table; D and trimming were worked out from the DNA. A total of 120,000 to 150,000 clones appear in this sample, 91% of them only once. The top ten clones comprise about 1.3% of the sample.

Comments on this clone: Its antigen is not yet known. Base-call qualities are not available, and no considerably larger clone is one nucleotide away.

This clonotype originated in an adult in good health. This sample comprised peripheral blood, obtained on day 0 of AZD1222 vaccination. The chain uses TRBV7-2 and TRBJ2-3, with 7 central nucleotides matching TRBD1. The nucleotide sequence is given as TGTGCCAGCAGCCCAGCATCACACAGGGGAGATACGCAGTATTTT. The translation is CASSPASHRGDTQYF. The reference TRBV7-2 and TRBJ2-3 proteins fill in what lies around the CDR3, so the full variable domain reads GAGVSQSPSNKVTEKGKDVELRCDPISGHTALYWYRQSLGQGLEFLIYFQGNSAPDKSGLPSDRFSAERTGGSVSTLTIQRTQQEDSAVYLCASSPASHRGDTQYFGPGTRLTVL.